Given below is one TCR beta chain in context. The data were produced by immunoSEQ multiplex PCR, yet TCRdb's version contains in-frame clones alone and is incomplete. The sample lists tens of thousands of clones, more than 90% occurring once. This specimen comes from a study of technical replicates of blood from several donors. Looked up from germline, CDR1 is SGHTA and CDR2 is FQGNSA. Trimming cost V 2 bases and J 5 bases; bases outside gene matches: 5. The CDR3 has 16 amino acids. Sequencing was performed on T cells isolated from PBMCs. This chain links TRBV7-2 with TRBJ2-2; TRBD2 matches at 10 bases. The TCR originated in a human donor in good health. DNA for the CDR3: TGTGCCAGCAGCTTACTAGCGGGAGTTCTAACCGGGGAGCTGTTTTTT. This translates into CASSLLAGVLTGELFF.